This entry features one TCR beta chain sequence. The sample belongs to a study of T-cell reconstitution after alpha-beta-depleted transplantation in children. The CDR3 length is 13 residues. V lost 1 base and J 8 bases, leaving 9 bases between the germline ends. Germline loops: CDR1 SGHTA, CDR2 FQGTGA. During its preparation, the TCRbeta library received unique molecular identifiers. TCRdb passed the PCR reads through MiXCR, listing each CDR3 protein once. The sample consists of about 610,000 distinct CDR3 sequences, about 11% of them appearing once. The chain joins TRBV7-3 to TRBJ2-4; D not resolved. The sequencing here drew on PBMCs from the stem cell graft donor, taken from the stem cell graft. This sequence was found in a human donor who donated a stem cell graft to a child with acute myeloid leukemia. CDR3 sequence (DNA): TGTGCCAGCAGCTTAAGGGATGGGGACATTCAGTACTTC. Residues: CASSLRDGDIQYF.